This entry lists 6 T cell receptor beta chains sequenced from one sample in a study of somatic mutations in cytotoxic T cells in rheumatoid arthritis. Sequenced by immunoSEQ multiplex PCR; TCRdb stores in-frame clones only, minus some. The sample holds about 6,400 clones; approximately 65% are singletons and the top ten take around 38%. The sequencing sample was made of CD8+ T cells sorted from blood. The receptor source for this set is a woman in her 50s in good health.

This clone is medium-sized within its sample. The rearrangement uses TRBV7-9 and TRBJ1-6, with 7 bases fitting TRBD1. V lost 1 base and J lost 8; bases outside the gene matches: 2. The CDR3 consists of 14 residues. Germline V lookup: CDR1 SEHNR, CDR2 FQNEAQ (reference sequence). CDR3 protein: CASSLVQGDSPLHF. The CDR3 nucleotides read TGTGCCAGCAGCTTAGTGCAGGGGGATTCACCCCTCCACTTT.

V and J are TRBV6-5 and TRBJ1-2; 11 bases are a match to TRBD1. Germline V gives CDR1 MNHEY, CDR2 SVGAGI. The CDR3 runs to 14 residues. V shed 5 bases and J 6 bases; nucleotides not matched to a gene: 5. CDR3 in DNA: TGTGCCAGCAGTCCGGGACAGGGGGTTCATGGCTACACCTTC. This encodes CASSPGQGVHGYTF.

The CDR3 bases are TGTGCCAGCAGCGTAGAAGCCTACGAGCAGTACTTC. Its protein is CASSVEAYEQYF. This chain connects TRBV13 to TRBJ2-5; D is uncertain. The assigned J gene may be wrong: the sequence end matches TRBJ2-7 better. There are 12 residues in the CDR3. Germline V lookup: CDR1 PRHDT, CDR2 FYEKMQ (reference sequence).

The sample holds a few counts of this clone. The chain uses TRBV9 and TRBJ2-5; D is possibly TRBD2 (6 bases). Germline V gene sequence: CDR1 SGDLS, CDR2 YYNGEE. V lost 3 bases to trimming and J lost 4 bases, with 16 bases between them. This CDR3 has 15 residues. The CDR3 region is CASSDGRGVLETQYF. The CDR3 DNA sequence: TGTGCCAGCAGCGACGGACGCGGGGTCCTAGAGACCCAGTACTTC.

This chain joins TRBV19 and TRBJ2-7, with TRBD1 as a possible D gene (5 bases). The CDR3 sequence is 14 residues long. V was pared by 2 bases and J by 0 bases, with 8 bases between. Germline V lookup: CDR1 LNHDA, CDR2 SQIVND (reference sequence). The CDR3 here is CASSIQDNSYEQYF. The CDR3 bases are TGTGCCAGTAGTATACAGGACAACTCCTACGAGCAGTACTTC.

The chain uses TRBV15 and TRBJ2-5; TRBD2 agrees at 8 bases. Germline V lookup: CDR1 LNHNV, CDR2 YYDKDF (reference sequence). The V and J ends lost 4 bases and 4 bases, in that order; junction bases with no gene match: 8. The CDR3 runs 15 residues. The chain's CDR3 is CATSIPGLEAETQYF. CDR3 nucleotide sequence: TGTGCCACCAGCATACCGGGACTAGAAGCAGAGACCCAGTACTTC.